Below are 10 T cell receptor beta chains sequenced from a single sample in a study of blood T cells in healthy people across ages. The use of a sample-barcoded 5' primer and a J-beta primer mix characterized a second PCR of about 6 to 12 cycles. One entry per CDR3 protein, called by TCRdb with MiXCR from the 5' RACE reads. This table has 1.5 million to 2 million distinct CDR3 sequences, more than 35% appearing once. The sample consisted of blood. The receptors were sampled from a human donor in good health.

This clonotype was seen a few times. This rearrangement joins TRBV20-1 to TRBJ2-1; D is perhaps TRBD2 (5 bases). CDR3 length: 18 residues. V was pared by 2 bases and J by 2 bases, with 22 bases between. Germline V CDR1 and CDR2: DFQATT, SNEGSKA (reference sequence). The CDR3 is CSARSWESSPAPYNEQFF. For the CDR3, the DNA is TGCAGTGCTAGATCCTGGGAGAGCTCCCCCGCACCCTACAATGAGCAGTTCTTC.

The V call is TRBV12-3 or TRBV12-4, the J call TRBJ1-2; D perhaps matches TRBD1 (6 bases). There are 17 residues in the CDR3. Trimming removed 5 bases from V and 5 bases from J, with 24 bases in between. CDR3 sequence: CASSPGVGGAQLYGYTF. DNA for the CDR3: TGTGCCAGCAGTCCTGGGGTGGGGGGGGCCCAACTTTATGGCTACACCTTC.

This clonotype was detected ten times or more. The rearrangement joins TRBV12-3 or TRBV12-4 to TRBJ2-1; TRBD2 matches at 9 bases. This CDR3 is 14 amino acids long. V lost 3 bases to trimming and J lost 8 bases; unmatched junction nucleotides: 5. CDR3 in amino acids: CASSFGGTSHEQFF. In nucleotides, the CDR3 is TGTGCCAGCAGTTTTGGGGGGACTAGCCATGAGCAGTTCTTC.

The rearrangement uses TRBV27 and TRBJ2-7; TRBD1 matches at 7 bases. Germline V gene lookup returns CDR1 MNHEY and CDR2 SMNVEV (reference sequence). Trimming at V came to 6 bases and at J to 6 bases, leaving 17 bases not matched to a gene. The CDR3 contains 16 residues. The CDR3 DNA follows: TGTGCCAGCAGCCACCACCCGACAGGGTACAGCGTCGAGCAGTACTTC. Its protein is CASSHHPTGYSVEQYF.

The DNA of the CDR3 is TGTGCCAGCAGTTACGGGCCTCCCGGCTACGAGCAGTACTTC. This gives the protein CASSYGPPGYEQYF. The rearrangement uses TRBV6-6 and TRBJ2-7; D ambiguous. The CDR3 covers 14 residues. V lost 2 bases, J lost 3 bases, and 11 bases lay in between. CDR1 and CDR2 from the germline V gene are MNHNY and SVGAGI (reference sequence).

The chain joins TRBV20-1 to TRBJ2-5, with 10 bases fitting TRBD2. The trim removed 2 bases at V and 5 bases at J, leaving 5 bases unmatched. The V gene's germline CDR1 is DFQATT and CDR2 SNEGSKA (reference sequence). There are 14 residues in the CDR3. The CDR3 here is CSARISGGSETQYF. The DNA of the CDR3 is TGCAGTGCTAGAATTAGCGGGGGGTCGGAGACCCAGTACTTC.

The V gene is TRBV18, the J gene TRBJ2-2; 9 positions match TRBD2. This CDR3 comprises 17 residues. Germline values: CDR1 KGHSH, CDR2 LQKENI. V dropped 3 bases and J dropped 0; count of bases not matched to a gene: 5. CDR3 amino acids: CASSPYSGGTNTGELFF. The CDR3 nucleotides read TGTGCCAGCTCACCCTATAGCGGGGGTACGAACACCGGGGAGCTGTTTTTT.

The V gene is TRBV7-2, the J gene TRBJ2-1; possible D gene TRBD2, 5 bases. This CDR3 has 15 residues. Trimming shortened V by 5 bases and J by 3 bases, and 14 bases separated the two germline ends. Germline-derived CDR1 and CDR2 are SGHTA and FQGNSA. CDR3 nucleotides: TGTGCCAGCAGCCGTTACGGGGTCAACTACAATGAGCAGTTCTTC. Its translation is CASSRYGVNYNEQFF.

The J gene is TRBJ2-1, the V gene TRBV20-1; D uncertain. In germline, CDR1 is DFQATT, CDR2 SNEGSKA (reference sequence). This CDR3 spans 12 amino acids. The germline V and J ends were trimmed by 3 bases and 12 bases, with 15 bases remaining between them. This chain's CDR3 is CSASGATRVQFF. The CDR3 DNA reads TGCAGTGCTAGCGGAGCCACAAGAGTGCAGTTCTTC.

The table lists this clonotype with a few counts. The chain employs TRBV6-2 or TRBV6-3 and TRBJ1-2; weak D call: TRBD1 (6 bases). Germline assignment: CDR1 MNHEY and CDR2 SVGEGT. Trimming took 2 bases from V and 4 from J, leaving 11 bases between them. The CDR3 spans 14 residues. The CDR3 DNA reads TGTGCCAGCAGTTACCAAGGCAGGGGCTATGGCTACACCTTC. As protein: CASSYQGRGYGYTF.